One sample yielded the 28 T cell receptor beta chains listed below, sequenced in a study of blood T cell repertoires in COVID-19. Sequencing used immunoSEQ multiplex PCR; TCRdb keeps in-frame clones, though not all of them. The sample holds over 150,000 clones, 80% to 90% seen once. Sequenced: peripheral blood. The receptors derive from a man in his forties or fifties with active or convalescent COVID-19.

This clone was found once. The chain employs TRBV5-1 and TRBJ2-1; TRBD2 agrees at 11 bases. Germline values: CDR1 SGHRS, CDR2 YFSETQ. The CDR3 loop spans 17 amino acids. The V gene end was trimmed by 2 bases and the J gene end by 4 bases; junction bases not matched to a gene: 8. In nucleotides, the CDR3 is TGCGCCAGCAGCTTCCACTCACTAGCGGGAGCGTACAATGAGCAGTTCTTC. It specifies CASSFHSLAGAYNEQFF.

This rearrangement joins TRBV4-2 to TRBJ2-6, with D possibly TRBD1 on 5 matching bases. V dropped 6 bases and J dropped 0 bases, with 24 bases sitting between them. The germline gives CDR1 LGHNA, CDR2 YNFKEQ. The CDR3 totals 20 residues. In nucleotides, the CDR3 is TGTGCCAGCAGTCCCGCCTTGGACACCTTCACGGACTCTGGGGCCAACGTCCTGACTTTC. It specifies CASSPALDTFTDSGANVLTF.

The sample holds many counts of this clone. The genes are TRBV7-2 and TRBJ2-7, with 9 bases aligning to TRBD2. Trimming took 4 bases from V and 3 from J; bases not matched to a gene: 4. Germline CDR1 reads SGHTA; CDR2 reads FQGNSA. There are 14 residues in the CDR3. As DNA, the CDR3 is TGTGCCAGCAGCTCCGGACTAGCGATCTACGAGCAGTACTTC. This codes for CASSSGLAIYEQYF.

The CDR3 is CSASRGRATETQYF. CDR3 nucleotide sequence: TGCAGTGCTAGTCGTGGGAGGGCCACGGAGACCCAGTACTTC. The V gene is TRBV20-1, the J gene TRBJ2-5; 7 bases line up with TRBD2. Germline V gene lookup returns CDR1 DFQATT and CDR2 SNEGSKA (reference sequence). The V gene end was trimmed by 3 bases and the J gene end by 5 bases; junction bases not matched to a gene: 9. The CDR3 spans 14 residues.

This clone was counted only a few times. The rearrangement uses TRBV18 and TRBJ2-1; 8 nucleotides agree with TRBD1. Germline V CDR1 and CDR2: KGHSH, LQKENI. This CDR3 is built from 15 residues. J was trimmed by 14 bases and V by 3 bases; bases with no gene match: 15. CDR3 residues: CASSPPTGEFGMKFF. CDR3 coding DNA: TGTGCCAGCTCACCTCCGACAGGGGAGTTTGGAATGAAGTTCTTC. Based on the CDR3 plus reference TRBV18 and TRBJ2-1, the full variable domain is NAGVMQNPRHLVRRRGQEARLRCSPMKGHSHVYWYRQLPEEGLKFMVYLQKENIIDESGMPKERFSAEFPKEGPSILRIQQVVRGDSAAYFCASSPPTGEFGMKFFGPGTRLTVL.

V is TRBV12-3 or TRBV12-4 and J is TRBJ2-5, with 10 bases that match TRBD2. CDR3 length: 13 residues. V shed 7 bases, J shed 5 bases, and the junction held 4 bases outside the gene matches. The CDR3 DNA reads as TGTGCCAGCACCTTGGGACTAGCGGAGACCCAGTACTTC. The encoded protein is CASTLGLAETQYF.

V and J are TRBV24-1 and TRBJ2-1; 8 positions match TRBD1. The CDR3 has 17 amino acids. Germline-derived CDR1 and CDR2 are KGHDR and SFDVKD. The trim removed 4 bases at V and 0 bases at J, leaving 7 bases unmatched. CDR3 region: CATSDPGQVSSYNEQFF. The CDR3 nucleotides are TGTGCCACCAGTGACCCGGGACAGGTGAGCTCCTACAATGAGCAGTTCTTC.

CDR3 in amino acids: CASSPRGGLNTEAFF. DNA of the CDR3: TGTGCCAGCAGTCCCCGGGGGGGCCTGAACACTGAAGCTTTCTTT. The chain recombines TRBV25-1 with TRBJ1-1, with a possible D match to TRBD1 (6 bases). Germline-derived CDR1 and CDR2 are MGHDK and SYGVNS. This CDR3 spans 15 amino acids. V lost 5 bases and J lost 0, with 13 bases in between.

The chain carries TRBV30 and TRBJ1-6; D remains ambiguous. The germline gives CDR1 GTSNPN, CDR2 SVGIG (reference sequence). There are 13 residues in the CDR3. Trimming cost V 2 bases and J 7 bases, with 9 bases left between them. The CDR3 region has the DNA TGTGCCTGGAGTTTCCAGTTCAATTCACCCCTCCACTTT. Translation: CAWSFQFNSPLHF. Together with reference TRBV30 and TRBJ1-6, the CDR3 gives the full variable domain: SQTIHQWPATLVQPVGSPLSLECTVEGTSNPNLYWYRQAAGRGLQLLFYSVGIGQISSEVPQNLSASRPQDRQFILSSKKLLLSDSGFYLCAWSFQFNSPLHFGNGTRLTVT.

The chain is built from TRBV6-5 and TRBJ1-1, with TRBD1 as a possible D gene (6 bases). Germline lookup yields CDR1 MNHEY and CDR2 SVGAGI. The CDR3 is 13 amino acids. The CDR3 is CAVKQGVSTEAFF. CDR3 bases: TGTGCGGTGAAACAGGGAGTATCCACTGAAGCTTTCTTT.

The gene calls are TRBV5-4 and TRBJ1-6; D is undetermined. The V end lost 4 bases, the J end lost 10 bases, and 21 bases lay between the germline ends. CDR3 size: 16 residues. Germline CDR1 is SGHNT and CDR2 is YYREEE (reference sequence). The CDR3 DNA reads TGTGCCAGCAGCGTTGGTTATATGCCGTTGAGCTCACCCCTCCACTTT. It encodes CASSVGYMPLSSPLHF.

V and J are TRBV24-1 and TRBJ1-2, with 7 bases lining up with TRBD1. The CDR3 contains 15 residues. Germline CDR1 KGHDR, CDR2 SFDVKD. The junction had 6 bases not matched to a gene; V was cut back by 3 bases and J by 3 bases. The CDR3 bases are TGTGCCACCAGTGATACCACGACAGGGTACTATGGCTACACCTTC. Translation gives CATSDTTTGYYGYTF.

The rearrangement joins TRBV3-1 (or the pseudogene TRBV3-2) to TRBJ2-1; D not certain. CDR3 length equals 10 residues. V was trimmed by 5 bases and J by 7 bases, leaving 3 bases between them. Germline assignment: CDR1 LGHDT and CDR2 YNNKEL (reference sequence). The DNA of the CDR3 is TGTGCCAGCAGCGTAAATGAGCAGTTCTTC. It translates to CASSVNEQFF.

The gene calls are TRBV11-3 and TRBJ2-5; 8 bases are shared with TRBD2. The ends lost 5 bases at V and 2 bases at J; junction bases unmatched: 7. The CDR3 is 15 residues long. CDR1 and CDR2 from the germline V gene are SGHNT and YENEEA. The chain's CDR3 is CASSPGLAKQETQYF. CDR3 in DNA: TGTGCCAGCAGCCCCGGACTAGCTAAACAAGAGACCCAGTACTTC.

The chain is built from TRBV6-1 and TRBJ1-5; weak D call: TRBD1 (5 bases). Trimming cost V 2 bases and J 0 bases, with 8 bases left between them. This CDR3 has 15 amino acids. CDR1 and CDR2 (germline): MNHNS, SASEGT. CDR3 region: CASSEQGYSNQPQHF. Here the CDR3 DNA reads TGTGCCAGCAGTGAACAGGGATATAGCAATCAGCCCCAGCATTTT.

V and J are TRBV4-3 and TRBJ1-4, with 7 bases identical to TRBD1. From germline, CDR1 is LGHNA and CDR2 YSLEER. J lost 11 bases, V lost 1 base, and 13 bases had no gene match. The CDR3 totals 16 residues. The CDR3 DNA is TGCGCCAGCAGCCAAGGTTCCGGGACAGTGGATGGGAAACTGTTTTTT. Translating gives CASSQGSGTVDGKLFF.

V and J are TRBV7-2 and TRBJ1-2; D unresolved. From germline, CDR1 is SGHTA and CDR2 FQGNSA. CDR3 length: 13 amino acids. V shed 2 bases and J shed 7 bases, with 11 bases lying between them. CDR3 in DNA: TGTGCCAGCAGCTTACTAAGTGGGAGTGGCTACACCTTC. It encodes CASSLLSGSGYTF.

Here the CDR3 DNA reads TGTGCCAGCAGCTTAGGCCTAGCGGAAAGCACAGATACGCAGTATTTT. It encodes CASSLGLAESTDTQYF. This chain links TRBV7-7 with TRBJ2-3, with 7 bases aligning to TRBD2. This CDR3 has 16 residues. CDR1 is SSHAT, CDR2 FNYEAQ, per germline (reference sequence). After removal of 1 base from V and 0 bases from J, the junction contained 4 bases not matched to a gene.

The rearrangement links TRBV18 to TRBJ2-7; 11 bases are shared with TRBD2. The CDR3 loop spans 14 amino acids. V lost 8 bases to trimming and J lost 5 bases; unmatched junction nucleotides: 8. Germline V lookup: CDR1 KGHSH, CDR2 LQKENI. Here the CDR3 reads CASLETSGIDEQYF. The CDR3 DNA sequence: TGTGCCAGCCTGGAGACTAGCGGGATTGACGAGCAGTACTTC.

This rearrangement joins TRBV23-1 to TRBJ1-2; 10 positions match TRBD1. TRBV23-1 falls under the ORF class, with uncertain function. J was trimmed by 5 bases and V by 1 base; bases with no gene match: 16. There are 19 residues in the CDR3. This CDR3 is CASSQWGKPTGGAEYGYTF. CDR3 nucleotide sequence: TGCGCCAGCAGTCAATGGGGAAAACCGACAGGGGGCGCCGAATATGGCTACACCTTC.

This chain uses TRBV2 with TRBJ2-1, with TRBD2 matching 10 bases. Per germline, CDR1 SNHLY and CDR2 FYNNEI. J lost 0 bases, V lost 6 bases, and 11 bases had no gene match. The CDR3 consists of 18 residues. The chain's CDR3 is CASRKQRTSGPSYNEQFF. As DNA, the CDR3 is TGTGCCAGCAGGAAACAGAGGACTAGCGGTCCCTCCTACAATGAGCAGTTCTTC.

The rearrangement joins TRBV7-9 to TRBJ2-5; 11 bases line up with TRBD2. V was clipped by 0 bases and J by 4 bases; unmatched bases: 7. There are 17 residues in the CDR3. Per germline, CDR1 SEHNR and CDR2 FQNEAQ (reference sequence). CDR3 DNA sequence: TGTGCCAGCAGCTTAGCGGATAGCGGGGGGGCCTCAGAGACCCAGTACTTC. This gives the protein CASSLADSGGASETQYF.

The chain employs TRBV18 and TRBJ2-1; 9 bases line up with TRBD1. CDR3 size: 15 residues. J was trimmed by 5 bases and V by 6 bases; bases with no gene match: 8. Germline values: CDR1 KGHSH, CDR2 LQKENI. CDR3 sequence: CASSFTGTGNNEQFF. The CDR3 DNA follows: TGTGCCAGCTCGTTCACCGGGACAGGGAACAATGAGCAGTTCTTC.

The genes are TRBV19 and TRBJ1-6, with TRBD1 matching over 7 bases. J lost 7 bases, V lost 5 bases, and 5 bases had no gene match. This CDR3 is built from 14 residues. Germline CDR1 and CDR2: LNHDA and SQIVND (reference sequence). CDR3: CASSQTGANSPLHF. The DNA for the CDR3 is TGTGCCAGTAGTCAAACAGGGGCAAATTCACCCCTCCACTTT.

V usage is TRBV13 and J usage is TRBJ1-5, with 9 bases matching TRBD1. CDR1 and CDR2 from the germline V gene are PRHDT and FYEKMQ (reference sequence). J gave up 7 bases and V 5 bases, and 9 bases lay outside the gene matches. This CDR3 comprises 15 residues. The CDR3 reads CASSAGQGLGQPQHF. The CDR3 DNA reads TGTGCCAGCAGCGCCGGACAGGGGTTAGGGCAGCCCCAGCATTTT.

The V gene is TRBV27, the J gene TRBJ1-5, with 7 bases matching TRBD1. This CDR3 is 14 amino acids long. Germline loops: CDR1 MNHEY, CDR2 SMNVEV (reference sequence). Unmatched junction bases numbered 4, after V lost 3 bases and J lost 5 bases. The chain's CDR3 is CASSFTTGHQPQHF. DNA for the CDR3: TGTGCCAGCAGTTTCACGACAGGGCATCAGCCCCAGCATTTT.

The rearrangement links TRBV2 to TRBJ2-3; tentative D call: TRBD2 (5 bases). V was trimmed by 8 bases and J by 8 bases, leaving 14 bases between them. There are 12 residues in the CDR3. Germline CDR1 SNHLY, CDR2 FYNNEI. CDR3 DNA: TGTGCCAGCGGACCGGCGGCGGGTACGCAGTATTTT. Its translation is CASGPAAGTQYF.

The chain has TRBV3-1 (or the pseudogene TRBV3-2) and TRBJ1-5, with unresolved D. Trimming pared 0 bases from V and 0 bases from J, leaving 6 bases between. Germline loops: CDR1 LGHDT, CDR2 YNNKEL (reference sequence). The CDR3 consists of 15 residues. The CDR3 sequence: CASSQDHGSNQPQHF. CDR3 DNA sequence: TGTGCCAGCAGCCAAGATCACGGTAGCAATCAGCCCCAGCATTTT.